This T cell receptor beta chain emerged from a study of cytomegalovirus exposure and HLA in healthy donors. Notes on the study in general: Cytomegalovirus status, reportedly, was diagnosed with high specificity and sensitivity by the classifier. Previously analyzed data showed that most TCR beta V segments were productive at a frequency of about 90% or about 30%.

This clone has only a few counts. Antigen unknown. Germline V gene sequence: CDR1 SGHNT, CDR2 YYREEE (reference sequence). This CDR3 contains 11 residues. V shed 9 bases and J 5 bases; nucleotides not matched to a gene: 3. The study ran its PCR with 60 Vbeta and 13 Jbeta primers. Here immunoSEQ multiplex PCR was the method, and the copy in TCRdb shows in-frame clones only, minus some. The sample lists 130,000 or so clones; approximately 8.9% were seen once. The source of this sequence is a woman aged 40 to 50 in good health and CMV-seropositive. The chain is built from TRBV5-4 and TRBJ2-5; 8 positions match TRBD2. Sequenced material: PBMCs. This CDR3 is CAIGTRETQYF. The CDR3 nucleotides are TGTGCCATAGGGACTAGGGAGACCCAGTACTTC.